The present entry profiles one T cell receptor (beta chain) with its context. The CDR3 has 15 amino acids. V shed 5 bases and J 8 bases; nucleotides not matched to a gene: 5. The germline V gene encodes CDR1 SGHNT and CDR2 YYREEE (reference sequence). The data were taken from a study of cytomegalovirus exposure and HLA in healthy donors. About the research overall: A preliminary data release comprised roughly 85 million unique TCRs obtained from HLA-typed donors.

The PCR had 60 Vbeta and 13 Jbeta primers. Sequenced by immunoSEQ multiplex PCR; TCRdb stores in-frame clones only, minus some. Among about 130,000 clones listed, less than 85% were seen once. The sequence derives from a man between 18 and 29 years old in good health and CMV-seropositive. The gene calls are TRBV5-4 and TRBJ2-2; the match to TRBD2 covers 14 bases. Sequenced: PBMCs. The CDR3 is CASSMGLAGAGELFF. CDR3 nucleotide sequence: TGTGCCAGCAGTATGGGACTAGCGGGGGCTGGGGAGCTGTTTTTT.